These T cell receptor beta chains were read from a single sample in a study of Ad26.COV2.S vaccination and SARS-CoV-2 variants. Data came from immunoSEQ multiplex PCR; TCRdb stores just in-frame clones and leaves some out. The table has hundreds of thousands of clones, 89% seen once; the top ten hold about 2.7%. The sequencing used peripheral blood, collected in a trial of Ad26.COV2.S vaccine versus placebo. The origin of the receptors is a person aged 18-65 years who received the Ad26.COV2.S COVID-19 vaccine or a placebo. Each CDR3 is given with its conserved first and last residue. The D gene is left open where the match is weak. Some rows mark clone size as missing; the rest say once, few, many or name a class of expanded clone.

TRBJ1-2	TRBV6-5	-	-	TGTGCCAGCAAAGGAGGGCCCAATTATGGCTATGGCTACACCTTC	CASKGGPNYGYGYTF
TRBJ2-1	TRBV27	-	-	TGTGCCAGCAAGGAAGCGGGTTCCCAGTACAATGAGCAGTTCTTC	CASKEAGSQYNEQFF
TRBJ2-1	TRBV6-5	-	-	TGTGCCAGCAGTTCCTGGAGAACGAATGAGCAGTTCTTC	CASSSWRTNEQFF
TRBJ2-3	TRBV18	-	-	TGTGCCAGCTCACCTCAAAATGCAGATACGCAGTATTTT	CASSPQNADTQYF
TRBJ2-1	TRBV7-9	-	-	TGTGCCAGCACTCCGCGGCGGGACTACAATGAGCAGTTCTTC	CASTPRRDYNEQFF
TRBJ2-5	TRBV19	-	-	TGTGCCAGTAGCCGGGGCTTACAAGAGACCCAGTACTTC	CASSRGLQETQYF
TRBJ2-3	TRBV12-2	once	-	TGTGCAAGTCGCCCCGGGACTCGAGGGACAGATACGCAGTATTTT	CASRPGTRGTDTQYF
TRBJ2-2	TRBV10-3	-	-	TGTGCCATCAGCCCCCGGTCCCACTACACCGGGGAGCTGTTTTTT	CAISPRSHYTGELFF
TRBJ2-5	TRBV5-1	-	TRBD1	TGCGCCAGCAGCGGGGCCGGGACAGGGGCGTTTGGTTTGGAGACCCAGTACTTC	CASSGAGTGAFGLETQYF
TRBJ2-5	TRBV18	-	TRBD2	TGTGCCAGCTCACCACTAAGGGCCAGCGGGGGGACTCGCCAAGAGACCCAGTACTTC	CASSPLRASGGTRQETQYF
TRBJ1-2	TRBV28	once	-	TGTGCCAGCAGTTATTCCAGGGGATATGGCTACACCTTC	CASSYSRGYGYTF
TRBJ2-3	TRBV5-1	-	-	TGCGCCAGCGCCGTCAATGGGGGAGATACGCAGTATTTT	CASAVNGGDTQYF
TRBJ2-3	TRBV11-2	-	-	TGTGCCAGCAGCTTCCCGGGGGGCAGGGGAGAAACAGATACGCAGTATTTT	CASSFPGGRGETDTQYF
TRBJ1-4	TRBV19	once	-	TGTGCCAGTAGTATTCTGGGGCAGGCTCCAAATGAAAAACTGTTTTTT	CASSILGQAPNEKLFF
TRBJ2-2	TRBV7-9	-	-	TGTGCCAGCAGCTTAGCCGGGACTTGGGACACCGGGGAGCTGTTTTTT	CASSLAGTWDTGELFF
TRBJ1-6	TRBV19	-	-	TGTGCCAGTACAAGTCGGACAGCTAATTCACCCCTCCACTTT	CASTSRTANSPLHF
TRBJ2-1	TRBV7-2	-	-	TGTGCCAGCAGCTTATTAGGCGGAAGCTACAATGAGCAGTTCTTC	CASSLLGGSYNEQFF
TRBJ1-3	TRBV2	-	-	TGTGCCAGCAGTAGGGGTGCCTCTGGAAACACCATATATTTT	CASSRGASGNTIYF
TRBJ1-5	TRBV2	-	-	TGTGCCAGCAGGTATGGCGGGAGCAATCAGCCCCAGCATTTT	CASRYGGSNQPQHF
TRBJ2-3	TRBV4-3	-	-	TGCGCCAGCTCCACAGCCCCGCTTACAGATACGCAGTATTTT	CASSTAPLTDTQYF
TRBJ1-2	TRBV5-4	-	-	TGTGCCAGCAGCTCCGGACGGGTTGGCTACTATGGCTACACCTTC	CASSSGRVGYYGYTF
TRBJ1-2	TRBV4-3	-	TRBD1	TGCGCCAGCAGCCAAGTTTGGTGGGACAGGGTGGGCTACACCTTC	CASSQVWWDRVGYTF